A selection of T cell receptor beta chains follows, all from one sample in a study of early T cells in non-severe SARS-CoV-2 infection. TCRdb re-called the 5' RACE reads with MiXCR, one entry per CDR3 protein. This table holds about 48,000 distinct CDR3 sequences, 8.5% to 10% found once. The source material was whole blood. All receptors derive from an adult who was a healthcare worker with PCR-confirmed SARS-CoV-2 infection or an uninfected control (not recorded which). The CDR3 runs from the conserved cysteine through the conserved F or W. Fields, in order: CDR3 length, clone size, V gene, J gene, D gene, CDR3 DNA, CDR3 protein. The D gene is left open where the match is weak. Only part of the rows carry a size: once, few, many, or a class if the clone is expanded.

14	many	TRBV14	TRBJ2-2	NA	TGTGCCAGCAGCCATCGGGGGCCCGCCGGGGAGCTGTTTTTT	CASSHRGPAGELFF
18	few	TRBV4-2	TRBJ2-1	NA	TGTGCCAGCAGCCGACAGCCCCTTCTAGGGGAACCCTACAATGAGCAGTTCTTC	CASSRQPLLGEPYNEQFF
14	NA	TRBV9	TRBJ2-7	NA	TGTGCCAGCAGTGACGCGGTCCGTTCCTACGAGCAGTACTTC	CASSDAVRSYEQYF
13	NA	TRBV27	TRBJ2-1	TRBD2	TGTGCCAGCAGTTTAGCGGGAGGCAATGAGCAGTTCTTC	CASSLAGGNEQFF
15	many	TRBV29-1	TRBJ1-1	NA	TGCAGCGTTGAAGATCCAGGGTTCGGGAACACTGAAGCTTTCTTT	CSVEDPGFGNTEAFF
15	NA	TRBV20-1	TRBJ2-7	NA	TGCAGCGTGAGAGACCCGGGACGGAGCTCCTACGAGCAGTACTTC	CSVRDPGRSSYEQYF
15	NA	TRBV28	TRBJ1-5	NA	TGTGCCAGCAGTTTATTAGAGGAAGGCAATCAGCCCCAGCATTTT	CASSLLEEGNQPQHF
18	many	TRBV6-2/TRBV6-3	TRBJ1-5	TRBD1	TGTGCCAGCAGTTACGGAGCCAGGGGGTCCCGGCGCAATCAGCCCCAGCATTTT	CASSYGARGSRRNQPQHF
15	many	TRBV7-9	TRBJ1-2	TRBD1	TGTGCCAGCAGCTTCGTATGGGACAGCTTAGATGGCTACACCTTC	CASSFVWDSLDGYTF
14	many	TRBV12-3/TRBV12-4	TRBJ2-3	TRBD2	TGTGCCAGCAGGAATCGGGGGGGCCCAGATACGCAGTATTTT	CASRNRGGPDTQYF
16	many	TRBV4-2	TRBJ2-1	TRBD2	TGTGCCAGCAGCCAAGAGCCGTGGGAGGGGAACAATGAGCAGTTCTTC	CASSQEPWEGNNEQFF
16	NA	TRBV5-6	TRBJ2-7	TRBD2	TGTGCCAGCAGCTTGGGGCTAGCGGGGTCCACCTACGAGCAGTACTTC	CASSLGLAGSTYEQYF
14	many	TRBV6-1	TRBJ2-7	NA	TGTGCCAGCACCCGGGACCCGAAGGGATACGAGCAGTACTTC	CASTRDPKGYEQYF
16	many	TRBV7-6	TRBJ2-3	TRBD2	TGTGCCAGCAGCTTAAGACTAGCGGGAAGCACAGATACGCAGTATTTT	CASSLRLAGSTDTQYF
17	many	TRBV7-3	TRBJ2-6	NA	TGTGCCAGCAGCCCTCACGGGGGCCTCTCTGGGGCCAACGTCCTGACTTTC	CASSPHGGLSGANVLTF
15	few	TRBV12-3/TRBV12-4	TRBJ2-5	TRBD1	TGTGCCAGCAGTTCCTGGACAGGGGGCTGGGAGACCCAGTACTTC	CASSSWTGGWETQYF
15	NA	TRBV7-3	TRBJ1-5	NA	TGTGCCAGCAGTGAGGGACCGGGGACAAATCAGCCCCAGCATTTT	CASSEGPGTNQPQHF
14	many	TRBV1	TRBJ2-5	NA	TGCACCAGCAGCTTGGGCGGGAGGAAGGAGACCCAGTACTTC	CTSSLGGRKETQYF
13	few	TRBV2	TRBJ2-7	NA	TGTGCCAGCAGTCTCCTGGGAAACTACGAGCAGTACTTC	CASSLLGNYEQYF
14	many	TRBV6-6	TRBJ1-5	TRBD1	TGTGCCAGCAGTCCCGGACAGGAGCAGGGACCCCAGCATTTT	CASSPGQEQGPQHF
14	few	TRBV7-6	TRBJ1-1	NA	TGTGCCAGCAGCTTACAGATAATGAACACTGAAGCTTTCTTT	CASSLQIMNTEAFF
13	NA	TRBV18	TRBJ2-7	NA	TGTGCCAGCTCACCCTTAGTAGATGGTGAGCAGTACTTC	CASSPLVDGEQYF
15	few	TRBV5-1	TRBJ2-1	TRBD1	TGCGCCAGCAGCGGGGGACAGGGTCCCTACAATGAGCAGTTCTTC	CASSGGQGPYNEQFF
17	few	TRBV4-1	TRBJ2-1	TRBD2	TGCGCCAGCAGCCCCTCGGGGGTAGCGGGAGATATCGATGAGCAGTTCTTC	CASSPSGVAGDIDEQFF
13	few	TRBV27	TRBJ1-2	TRBD1	TGTGCCAGCAGTCCCCGGACAGGGGAGGGCTACACCTTC	CASSPRTGEGYTF
15	many	TRBV10-1	TRBJ1-2	NA	TGCGCCAGCAGTGGAACGACGGGACACCTCTATGGCTACACCTTC	CASSGTTGHLYGYTF
13	many	TRBV4-2	TRBJ2-7	NA	TGTGCCAGCAGCCCCGGGCCTTCAGGGGAGCAGTACTTC	CASSPGPSGEQYF
15	many	TRBV7-6	TRBJ2-7	NA	TGTGCCAGCAGCCTAGGGACGGTGAGCTCCTACGAGCAGTACTTC	CASSLGTVSSYEQYF
16	many	TRBV24-1	TRBJ2-1	TRBD1	TGTGCCACCAGTGATTCTTTGGACAGGGCGGTGAATGAGCAGTTCTTC	CATSDSLDRAVNEQFF
13	many	TRBV5-1	TRBJ2-7	NA	TGCGCCAGCAGCCCTTACCCAAGCTACGAGCAGTACTTC	CASSPYPSYEQYF
14	NA	TRBV29-1	TRBJ1-1	NA	TGCAGCGTTGTTGTTGGGGGCAGAGACACTGAAGCTTTCTTT	CSVVVGGRDTEAFF
13	NA	TRBV29-1	TRBJ2-1	TRBD1	TGCAGCGCCAGGGGGAATTACGGCAATGAGCAGTTCTTC	CSARGNYGNEQFF
15	many	TRBV5-1	TRBJ2-5	NA	TGCGCCAGCAGCTTGGCCATGGTGGCAGGGGAGACCCAGTACTTC	CASSLAMVAGETQYF
15	many	TRBV3-1	TRBJ1-1	TRBD1	TGTGCCAGCAGCCAAGAAGGGACAGGGAACACTGAAGCTTTCTTT	CASSQEGTGNTEAFF
16	many	TRBV7-6	TRBJ2-7	TRBD2	TGTGCCAGCAGCCCCCTACGACTAGCGGGAGTGCGGGAGCAGTACTTC	CASSPLRLAGVREQYF
14	many	TRBV20-1	TRBJ2-7	TRBD2	TGCAGTGCTAGTATAACCAGCGGGAGGGACGAGCAGTACTTC	CSASITSGRDEQYF
13	many	TRBV28	TRBJ2-3	NA	TGTGCCAGCAGCCAAGGCTTTCCCGGTACGCAGTATTTT	CASSQGFPGTQYF
16	NA	TRBV6-5	TRBJ2-1	NA	TGTGCCAGCAGCCGACAAGCCGGTAGCTCCTACAATGAGCAGTTCTTC	CASSRQAGSSYNEQFF
14	few	TRBV30	TRBJ1-5	NA	TGTGCCTGGAGTCAGGGAGCTGGCAATCAGCCCCAGCATTTT	CAWSQGAGNQPQHF
15	many	TRBV5-5	TRBJ1-4	NA	TGTGCCAGCAGTATGACAGTCCGAACTAATGAAAAACTGTTTTTT	CASSMTVRTNEKLFF
17	few	TRBV7-6	TRBJ2-2	NA	TGTGCCAGCAGCCGAGTAGGGGGTAGCTCGAACACCGGGGAGCTGTTTTTT	CASSRVGGSSNTGELFF
13	many	TRBV14	TRBJ1-1	NA	TGTGCCAGCAGCCACCCCCCGGGTCATGAAGCTTTCTTT	CASSHPPGHEAFF
15	many	TRBV6-5	TRBJ2-1	TRBD2	TGTGCCAGCAGTTACTATTCGACTAGCGGCAATGAGCAGTTCTTC	CASSYYSTSGNEQFF
16	NA	TRBV5-1	TRBJ2-1	TRBD2	TGCGCCAGCAGCTTGGCAGGGACTAGCGGGAGAAATGAGCAGTTCTTC	CASSLAGTSGRNEQFF
16	few	TRBV4-2	TRBJ2-7	TRBD2	TGTGCCAGCAGCCAAGTCGTTTCTAGCGGAATCTACGAGCAGTACTTC	CASSQVVSSGIYEQYF